The 18 T cell receptor beta chains reported below all come from one sample, sequenced in a study of T cell responses to AZD1222 COVID-19 vaccine (dated by TCRdb to the early 2020s). The library was built by means of the immunoSEQ multiplex PCR assay. The table was pulled from immuneACCESS by TCRdb, which kept in-frame rearrangements only. Such tables lose some clones; where checked, under half of the loss comes from unresolved V genes, and the rest has no known cause. This sample has approximately 270,000 clones in its table, and approximately 94% of those were observed once. 0.5% to 0.65% of the sample is in the top ten clones. The time point label here, explained by the study, means: about 28 days (+/-7) after the second vaccine dose. The specimen comprised peripheral blood, sampled 28 days after the second AZD1222 dose. These receptors came from an adult who received the AZD1222 COVID-19 vaccine.

The gene calls are TRBV5-6 and TRBJ1-6; 8 bases fit TRBD1. The CDR3 is 17 residues long. Germline-derived CDR1 and CDR2 are SGHDT and YYEEEE. Trimming took 3 bases from V and 3 from J; bases not matched to a gene: 8. The CDR3 region is CASSWGTGPYYNSPLHF. The CDR3 nucleotides are TGTGCCAGCAGCTGGGGGACAGGACCCTACTATAATTCACCCCTCCACTTT.

The V gene is TRBV6-1, the J gene TRBJ1-1; D is perhaps TRBD1 (5 bases). Per the germline V gene, CDR1 is MNHNS and CDR2 is SASEGT. This CDR3 has 15 amino acids. Trimming took off 3 bases at V and 1 base at J, with 12 bases between the two ends. The CDR3 region is CASSEGGAGNTEAFF. CDR3 nucleotides: TGTGCCAGCAGTGAGGGGGGAGCAGGGAACACTGAAGCTTTCTTT.

The chain carries TRBV28 and TRBJ1-6; possibly TRBD1 for D (5 bases). V dropped 7 bases and J dropped 11 bases, with 12 bases sitting between them. This CDR3 is built from 12 residues. Germline V CDR1 and CDR2: MDHEN, SYDVKM. This chain's CDR3 is CASTGAGAPLHF. The CDR3 DNA sequence: TGTGCCAGCACCGGGGCCGGAGCACCCCTCCACTTT.

The V call is TRBV13, the J call TRBJ2-5; 8 bases match TRBD2. The length of the CDR3 is 16 residues. Germline CDR1 is PRHDT and CDR2 is FYEKMQ (reference sequence). Unmatched junction bases numbered 7, after V lost 2 bases and J lost 2 bases. The CDR3 DNA follows: TGTGCCAGCAGCTTATGGGGTAGCGGGGAGCAAGAGACCCAGTACTTC. This gives the protein CASSLWGSGEQETQYF. Together with reference TRBV13 and TRBJ2-5, the CDR3 gives the full variable domain: AAGVIQSPRHLIKEKRETATLKCYPIPRHDTVYWYQQGPGQDPQFLISFYEKMQSDKGSIPDRFSAQQFSDYHSELNMSSLELGDSALYFCASSLWGSGEQETQYFGPGTRLLVL.

This chain joins TRBV19 and TRBJ1-1; 11 bases agree with TRBD1. The CDR3 spans 13 residues. Germline V gene sequence: CDR1 LNHDA, CDR2 SQIVND (reference sequence). Unmatched junction bases numbered 2, after V lost 6 bases and J lost 5 bases. For the CDR3, the DNA is TGTGCCAGTAGGGGACAGGGGGGAACTGAAGCTTTCTTT. It codes for CASRGQGGTEAFF.

A few counts support this clone. This sequence joins TRBV5-5 and TRBJ2-1; D ambiguous. Germline loops: CDR1 SGHKS, CDR2 YYEKEE (reference sequence). V lost 3 bases and J 3 bases, leaving 16 bases between the germline ends. CDR3 length: 16 amino acids. The CDR3 DNA reads TGTGCCAGCAGCTCCTGGGTGGCTCCGGGCTACAATGAGCAGTTCTTC. The encoded protein is CASSSWVAPGYNEQFF. Drawing the rest from reference TRBV5-5 and TRBJ2-1, the complete variable domain is DAGVTQSPTHLIKTRGQQVTLRCSPISGHKSVSWYQQVLGQGPQFIFQYYEKEERGRGNFPDRFSARQFPNYSSELNVNALLLGDSALYLCASSSWVAPGYNEQFFGPGTRLTVL.

The chain employs TRBV2 and TRBJ1-5; D unclear. V shed 1 base and J shed 1 base, with 5 bases lying between them. The CDR3 is 14 residues long. Germline-derived CDR1 and CDR2 are SNHLY and FYNNEI. The CDR3 bases are TGTGCCAGCAGTGAAGGTCTGAGCAATCAGCCCCAGCATTTT. This sequence encodes CASSEGLSNQPQHF.

The chain is built from TRBV28 and TRBJ1-2, with D perhaps matching TRBD1 (6 bases). Germline CDR1 and CDR2: MDHEN and SYDVKM. The V gene lost 8 bases and the J gene lost 0 bases, with 16 bases spanning the gap. The CDR3 runs to 15 residues. The DNA for the CDR3 is TGTGCCAGCCTTCAAGACCGGACAGCTAACTATGGCTACACCTTC. Protein: CASLQDRTANYGYTF.

V usage is TRBV5-6 and J usage is TRBJ2-7; D is ambiguous. V shed 2 bases and J shed 0 bases, with 21 bases lying between them. This CDR3 contains 18 residues. Germline-derived CDR1 and CDR2 are SGHDT and YYEEEE. CDR3 nucleotide sequence: TGTGCCAGCAGCTTAGGACCTCAGGCGATACTCCCCTCCTACGAGCAGTACTTC. This encodes CASSLGPQAILPSYEQYF.

The genes are TRBV11-3 and TRBJ2-1; D unresolved. Per the germline V gene, CDR1 is SGHNT and CDR2 is YENEEA. This CDR3 comprises 13 residues. With 6 bases removed from V and 4 bases from J, the gap between germline ends came to 10 bases. The CDR3 sequence: CASSSEEYNEQFF. Written as DNA, the CDR3 is TGTGCCAGCAGTTCCGAGGAGTACAATGAGCAGTTCTTC.

The chain recombines TRBV5-1 with TRBJ2-3; TRBD1 might be the D (6 bases). Trimming removed 3 bases from V and 7 bases from J, with 15 bases in between. CDR3 size: 14 residues. The germline V gene has CDR1 SGHRS and CDR2 YFSETQ. The CDR3 region is CASSSGQETNTQYF. The CDR3 coding sequence is TGCGCCAGCAGCTCGGGACAAGAAACCAATACGCAGTATTTT. The full variable domain, with the rest looked up from reference TRBV5-1 and TRBJ2-3, is KAGVTQTPRYLIKTRGQQVTLSCSPISGHRSVSWYQQTPGQGLQFLFEYFSETQRNKGNFPGRFSGRQFSNSRSEMNVSTLELGDSALYLCASSSGQETNTQYFGPGTRLTVL.

V is TRBV28 and J is TRBJ2-6; no firm D call. V was cut by 7 bases and J by 0 bases, with 7 bases left in between. Germline CDR1 and CDR2: MDHEN and SYDVKM. The CDR3 is 14 residues long. Here the CDR3 DNA reads TGTGCCAGCACTCGGAGCTCTGGGGCCAACGTCCTGACTTTC. It specifies CASTRSSGANVLTF. Full variable domain (rest looked up from reference TRBV28 and TRBJ2-6): DVKVTQSSRYLVKRTGEKVFLECVQDMDHENMFWYRQDPGLGLRLIYFSYDVKMKEKGDIPEGYSVSREKKERFSLILESASTNQTSMYLCASTRSSGANVLTFGAGSRLTVL.

CDR3 loop: CASSQGQGSTEAFF. CDR3 nucleotide sequence: TGCGCCAGCAGCCAAGGGCAGGGGAGCACTGAAGCTTTCTTT. The chain recombines TRBV4-3 with TRBJ1-1; D may be TRBD1 (6 bases). V was pared by 1 base and J by 4 bases, with 10 bases between. There are 14 residues in the CDR3. The germline gives CDR1 LGHNA, CDR2 YSLEER.

The chain's CDR3 is CASSQGGGPNSPLHF. CDR3 DNA sequence: TGTGCCAGCAGCCAAGGGGGGGGTCCTAATTCACCCCTCCACTTT. The gene calls are TRBV4-2 and TRBJ1-6; the D gene is possibly TRBD1 (5 bases). The CDR3 contains 15 residues. Per germline, CDR1 LGHNA and CDR2 YNFKEQ. The V end lost 1 base, the J end lost 6 bases, and 10 bases lay between the germline ends.

This clone was found once. This chain connects TRBV29-1 to TRBJ1-1, with D uncertain. This CDR3 is 12 amino acids long. CDR1 and CDR2 from the germline V gene are SQVTM and ANQGSEA. Trimming stripped 6 bases from V and 2 bases from J, with 10 bases between. CDR3 in amino acids: CSVGRANTEAFF. The CDR3 region has the DNA TGCAGCGTCGGACGGGCAAACACTGAAGCTTTCTTT.

This chain uses TRBV12-3 or TRBV12-4 with TRBJ1-1; possible D gene TRBD1, 5 bases. The CDR3 is 13 residues long. Trimming left V 5 bases short and J 1 base short, with 8 bases between. The DNA for the CDR3 is TGTGCCAGCAGTGTAACAGGGAACACTGAAGCTTTCTTT. It specifies CASSVTGNTEAFF.

This clone has only a few counts. The chain uses TRBV7-9 and TRBJ2-2; D uncertain. From germline, CDR1 is SEHNR and CDR2 FQNEAQ (reference sequence). The CDR3 sequence is 16 residues long. Trimming left V 0 bases short and J 4 bases short, with 12 bases between. The CDR3, as DNA: TGTGCCAGCAGCTTAGCTACGGGCCTCGGCACCGGGGAGCTGTTTTTT. Translating it yields CASSLATGLGTGELFF.

This chain uses TRBV19 with TRBJ1-5; D possibly corresponds to TRBD1 (5 bases). CDR3 length equals 15 residues. CDR1 is LNHDA, CDR2 SQIVND, per germline (reference sequence). V gave up 1 base and J gave up 3 bases, with 10 bases separating them. Here the CDR3 DNA reads TGTGCCAGTAGTATAGGAGAGGGGATCAATCAGCCCCAGCATTTT. It codes for CASSIGEGINQPQHF.